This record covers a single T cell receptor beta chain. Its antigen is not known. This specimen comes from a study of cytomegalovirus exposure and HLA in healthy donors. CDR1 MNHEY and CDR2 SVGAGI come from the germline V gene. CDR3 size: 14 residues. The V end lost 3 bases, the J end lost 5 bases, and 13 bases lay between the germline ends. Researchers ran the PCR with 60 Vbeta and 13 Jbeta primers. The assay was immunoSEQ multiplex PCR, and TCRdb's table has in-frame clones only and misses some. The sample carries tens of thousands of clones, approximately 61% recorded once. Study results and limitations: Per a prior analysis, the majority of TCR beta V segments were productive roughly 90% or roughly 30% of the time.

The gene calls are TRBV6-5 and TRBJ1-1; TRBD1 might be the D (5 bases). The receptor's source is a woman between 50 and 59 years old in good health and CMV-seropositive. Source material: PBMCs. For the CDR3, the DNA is TGTGCCAGCAGTTATGGAGTGGGGGGTACTGAAGCTTTCTTT. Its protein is CASSYGVGGTEAFF.